The clone carrying this T cell receptor (beta chain) was observed a handful of times. Its antigen remains unknown. The sample originates from a study of cytomegalovirus exposure and HLA in healthy donors. Findings and limits, study-wide: Specificity for CMV antigens was confirmed in vitro for a few of the CMV-associated chains. The authors listed 150 to 200 TCR beta chains as cytomegalovirus-associated. For most TCR beta V segments, an earlier analysis put the productive rate at about 87% or about 30% of the time.

Primers: 60 Vbeta forward and 13 Jbeta reverse. The method was immunoSEQ multiplex PCR; TCRdb's version includes in-frame clones alone and lacks a portion of them. This sample has over 120,000 clones, with around 80% found just once. The donors (healthy individuals) were bone marrow donors. This CDR3 contains 15 residues. The germline V gene has CDR1 SQVTM and CDR2 ANQGSEA. Deletions cut 3 bases from V and 3 bases from J, with 17 bases between. The clonotype originates from a man aged 45-60 years in good health and CMV-seronegative. The sequencing input was PBMCs. This chain connects TRBV29-1 to TRBJ1-2; tentatively, D is TRBD1 (6 bases). The CDR3 coding sequence is TGCAGCGTTGACGGGGGGGGCAGGGGATACTATGGCTACACCTTC. This codes for CSVDGGGRGYYGYTF. Based on the CDR3 plus reference TRBV29-1 and TRBJ1-2, the full variable domain is SAVISQKPSRDICQRGTSLTIQCQVDSQVTMMFWYRQQPGQSLTLIATANQGSEATYESGFVIDKFPISRPNLTFSTLTVSNMSPEDSSIYLCSVDGGGRGYYGYTFGSGTRLTVV.